These 27 T cell receptor beta chains were all obtained from the same sample, sequenced in a study of blood T cell repertoires in COVID-19. This table comes from immunoSEQ multiplex PCR, and its TCRdb copy is limited to in-frame clones, with some not included. The table includes 75,000 to 80,000 clones, about 88% detected once. Source material: peripheral blood. These receptors were collected from a human donor in a cohort sampled during active COVID-19.

The chain uses TRBV28 and TRBJ2-2; 10 bases are shared with TRBD1. The CDR3 runs 16 residues. Trimming took 5 bases from V and 5 from J; bases not matched to a gene: 8. Germline CDR1 and CDR2: MDHEN and SYDVKM. The CDR3 is CASSRPTGGRTGELFF. CDR3 nucleotide sequence: TGTGCCAGCAGTCGCCCGACAGGGGGCAGAACCGGGGAGCTGTTTTTT.

The chain carries TRBV28 and TRBJ1-1, with TRBD1 identical over 7 bases. Germline CDR1 reads MDHEN; CDR2 reads SYDVKM. The CDR3 consists of 13 residues. J gave up 7 bases and V 5 bases, and 7 bases lay outside the gene matches. The CDR3 loop reads CASSTRQGGEAFF. The DNA for the CDR3 is TGTGCCAGCAGTACCAGACAGGGCGGTGAAGCTTTCTTT.

This clone was seen a single time. This sequence joins TRBV2 and TRBJ2-5, with TRBD1 matching 7 bases. V trimming: 5 bases; J trimming: 7 bases; junction bases outside the gene matches: 10. CDR3 size: 14 residues. Germline assignment: CDR1 SNHLY and CDR2 FYNNEI. CDR3 in amino acids: CASSSRGNGGTQYF. The DNA for the CDR3 is TGTGCCAGCAGTTCCAGGGGGAACGGAGGGACCCAGTACTTC. Looking up the rest from reference TRBV2 and TRBJ2-5 gives the full variable domain: EPEVTQTPSHQVTQMGQEVILRCVPISNHLYFYWYRQILGQKVEFLVSFYNNEISEKSEIFDDQFSVERPDGSNFTLKIRSTKLEDSAMYFCASSSRGNGGTQYFGPGTRLLVL.

V is TRBV15 and J is TRBJ2-5, with D maybe TRBD2 (5 bases). The ends were cut back, 0 bases at V and 3 bases at J, with 11 bases in the middle. Germline values: CDR1 LNHNV, CDR2 YYDKDF (reference sequence). CDR3 length equals 15 residues. CDR3 in amino acids: CATSRDSATKETQYF. CDR3 DNA sequence: TGTGCCACCAGCAGAGATTCCGCGACTAAAGAGACCCAGTACTTC. Full variable domain (outside the CDR3, taken from reference TRBV15 and TRBJ2-5): DAMVIQNPRYQVTQFGKPVTLSCSQTLNHNVMYWYQQKSSQAPKLLFHYYDKDFNNEADTPDNFQSRRPNTSFCFLDIRSPGLGDTAMYLCATSRDSATKETQYFGPGTRLLVL.

The chain links TRBV19 to TRBJ1-6; D is perhaps TRBD1 (6 bases). Trimming pared 3 bases from V and 9 bases from J, leaving 12 bases between. This CDR3 is built from 14 residues. Germline CDR1 reads LNHDA; CDR2 reads SQIVND (reference sequence). The CDR3 sequence: CASSIGQGSSPLHF. The DNA for the CDR3 is TGTGCCAGTAGTATCGGCCAGGGGAGTTCACCCCTCCACTTT.

This clone was counted once. The rearrangement uses TRBV19 and TRBJ2-3; the match to TRBD2 covers 9 bases. V gave up 4 bases and J gave up 1 base; unmatched junction bases: 6. This CDR3 contains 16 residues. CDR1 and CDR2 (germline): LNHDA, SQIVND (reference sequence). The CDR3, as DNA: TGTGCCAGTAGTAACCGACTAGCGGAGGGCACAGATACGCAGTATTTT. Amino acid sequence: CASSNRLAEGTDTQYF.

The chain combines TRBV7-8 with TRBJ1-1; D not resolved. CDR3 length: 15 amino acids. Germline CDR1 is SGHVS and CDR2 is FQNEAQ. V was cut by 1 base and J by 2 bases, with 11 bases left in between. The chain's CDR3 is CASSLVRQANTEAFF. The CDR3 bases are TGTGCCAGCAGCTTAGTTCGGCAGGCTAACACTGAAGCTTTCTTT. Together with reference TRBV7-8 and TRBJ1-1, the CDR3 gives the full variable domain: GAGVSQSPRYKVAKRGQDVALRCDPISGHVSLFWYQQALGQGPEFLTYFQNEAQLDKSGLPSDRFFAERPEGSVSTLKIQRTQQEDSAVYLCASSLVRQANTEAFFGQGTRLTVV.

V gene TRBV9 combines with J gene TRBJ1-1; D gene ambiguous. CDR1 SGDLS and CDR2 YYNGEE come from the germline V gene. CDR3 length equals 15 residues. Trimming removed 3 bases at V and 6 bases at J, with 18 bases between. The CDR3 loop is CASSGRTDGGAEAFF. In DNA form, the CDR3 reads TGTGCCAGCAGCGGACGGACGGACGGCGGGGCTGAAGCTTTCTTT.

This rearrangement joins TRBV9 to TRBJ2-7, with 8 bases aligning to TRBD1. V was clipped by 4 bases and J by 2 bases; unmatched bases: 5. The germline CDR1 and CDR2 sequences are SGDLS and YYNGEE. The CDR3 covers 14 residues. This chain's CDR3 is CASSPATGAYEQYF. The CDR3 nucleotides are TGTGCCAGCAGCCCAGCGACAGGGGCCTACGAGCAGTACTTC.

This chain links TRBV5-1 with TRBJ1-4; possibly TRBD1 for D (6 bases). Per the germline V gene, CDR1 is SGHRS and CDR2 is YFSETQ. This CDR3 is 15 amino acids long. The ends were cut back, 3 bases at V and 6 bases at J, with 15 bases in the middle. The CDR3 DNA is TGCGCCAGCAGCTCCTCAGGGGAACCGTATGAAAAACTGTTTTTT. Translating it yields CASSSSGEPYEKLFF.

The CDR3 DNA follows: TGTGCCAGCAGCTTAGGATTGAGGATGAATGAGCAGTTCTTC. It is translated as CASSLGLRMNEQFF. The rearrangement links TRBV11-3 to TRBJ2-1; D remains unclear. Germline V gives CDR1 SGHNT, CDR2 YENEEA. The V end lost 1 base, the J end lost 7 bases, and 11 bases lay between the germline ends. The length of the CDR3 is 14 residues.

The J gene is TRBJ2-5, the V gene TRBV6-1; 11 nucleotides agree with TRBD1. The V and J ends lost 1 base and 5 bases, in that order; junction bases with no gene match: 9. The length of the CDR3 is 17 residues. CDR1 MNHNS and CDR2 SASEGT come from the germline V gene. CDR3 sequence (DNA): TGTGCCAGCAGTGAAGGGACAGGGGGCGCGTGGATGGAGACCCAGTACTTC. Its translation is CASSEGTGGAWMETQYF.

The V and J genes are TRBV5-1 and TRBJ1-3; D not certain. This CDR3 region has 14 residues. V lost 5 bases, J lost 0 bases, and 9 bases lay in between. The germline V gene has CDR1 SGHRS and CDR2 YFSETQ. The CDR3, as DNA: TGCGCCAGCAGAGAGCAGGTCTCTGGAAACACCATATATTTT. Amino acid sequence: CASREQVSGNTIYF.

This chain uses TRBV3-1 (or the pseudogene TRBV3-2) with TRBJ2-3, with D perhaps matching TRBD1 (5 bases). The germline gives CDR1 LGHDT, CDR2 YNNKEL (reference sequence). The CDR3 consists of 13 residues. V was pared by 4 bases and J by 10 bases, with 15 bases between. The DNA for the CDR3 is TGTGCCAGCAGCCGAAACCCCCAGGGTGCGCAGTATTTT. This sequence encodes CASSRNPQGAQYF.

The chain carries TRBV18 and TRBJ2-7; tentatively, D is TRBD2 (7 bases). Germline lookup yields CDR1 KGHSH and CDR2 LQKENI. The CDR3 has 14 residues. V gave up 6 bases and J gave up 2 bases, with 14 bases separating them. CDR3 nucleotide sequence: TGTGCCAGCTCGTACAGGGAGGGGACCTACGAGCAGTACTTC. This codes for CASSYREGTYEQYF.

The J gene is TRBJ1-4, the V gene TRBV7-8; D possibly corresponds to TRBD1 (6 bases). Germline V gene lookup returns CDR1 SGHVS and CDR2 FQNEAQ. The V and J ends lost 4 bases and 5 bases respectively, with 11 bases between them. This CDR3 region has 14 residues. CDR3 sequence reads: CASSSDRRNEKLFF. CDR3 bases: TGTGCCAGCAGCTCCGACAGGAGGAATGAAAAACTGTTTTTT.

V is TRBV11-2 and J is TRBJ1-2, with D uncertain. The V gene lost 1 base and the J gene lost 8 bases, with 20 bases spanning the gap. There are 16 residues in the CDR3. Germline V gene lookup returns CDR1 SGHAT and CDR2 FQNNGV. The CDR3 DNA reads TGTGCCAGCAGCTTAGCGGGAGGATTCCCCCCCCGCGGCTACACCTTC. Protein product: CASSLAGGFPPRGYTF.

This clone was counted once. The CDR3 is CASSGTAKAEQYF. DNA of the CDR3: TGTGCCAGCAGTGGGACAGCAAAAGCCGAGCAGTACTTC. V gene TRBV28 combines with J gene TRBJ2-7, with 7 bases identical to TRBD1. Per germline, CDR1 MDHEN and CDR2 SYDVKM. V gave up 5 bases and J gave up 6 bases; unmatched junction bases: 7. CDR3 length: 13 amino acids. The complete variable domain, with remaining parts taken from reference TRBV28 and TRBJ2-7, reads DVKVTQSSRYLVKRTGEKVFLECVQDMDHENMFWYRQDPGLGLRLIYFSYDVKMKEKGDIPEGYSVSREKKERFSLILESASTNQTSMYLCASSGTAKAEQYFGPGTRLTVT.

The J gene is TRBJ2-3, the V gene TRBV18, with D possibly TRBD2 on 5 matching bases. The CDR3 is made up of 15 amino acids. Trimming cost V 3 bases and J 1 base, with 11 bases left between them. CDR1 is KGHSH and CDR2 is LQKENI in the germline V gene. CDR3 in amino acids: CASSPRRTGTDTQYF. CDR3 coding DNA: TGTGCCAGCTCACCTCGACGGACTGGCACAGATACGCAGTATTTT.

The chain uses TRBV4-1 and TRBJ1-4, with D hard to call. V was shortened by 1 base and J by 7 bases, with 10 bases between the two germline ends. Germline loops: CDR1 MGHRA, CDR2 YSYEKL. This CDR3 has 14 residues. The CDR3 nucleotides are TGCGCCAGCAGCCAAGTGGGTCGGGTTGAAAAACTGTTTTTT. This codes for CASSQVGRVEKLFF.

The CDR3 DNA reads TGCGCCAGCAGCCCACAAGGACAGGGGGGAACCTACAATGAGCAGTTCTTC. As protein: CASSPQGQGGTYNEQFF. The rearrangement joins TRBV4-1 to TRBJ2-1; 10 bases map to TRBD1. V lost 4 bases to trimming and J lost 2 bases; unmatched junction nucleotides: 8. CDR1 and CDR2 (germline): MGHRA, YSYEKL. The CDR3 spans 17 residues.

V and J are TRBV5-1 and TRBJ2-3, with 7 bases fitting TRBD2. The CDR3 has 18 amino acids. V trimming: 6 bases; J trimming: 2 bases; junction bases outside the gene matches: 18. Germline values: CDR1 SGHRS, CDR2 YFSETQ. The CDR3 protein is CASTALTYSSGNTDTQYF. DNA of the CDR3: TGCGCCAGCACCGCCCTGACCTATTCTAGCGGAAACACAGATACGCAGTATTTT.

This chain links TRBV6-1 with TRBJ1-3; D is possibly TRBD1 (6 bases). Per germline, CDR1 MNHNS and CDR2 SASEGT. The V end lost 2 bases, the J end lost 0 bases, and 14 bases lay between the germline ends. The CDR3 totals 17 residues. CDR3 region: CASSESPTGHSGNTIYF. In nucleotides, the CDR3 is TGTGCCAGCAGTGAATCCCCAACAGGGCACTCTGGAAACACCATATATTTT.

The chain is built from TRBV30 and TRBJ1-6; TRBD1 matches 7 bases. V was pared by 4 bases and J by 6 bases, with 9 bases of the junction left unmatched. Germline V gene data show CDR1 as GTSNPN and CDR2 as SVGIG (reference sequence). The CDR3 length is 15 residues. In DNA form, the CDR3 reads TGTGCCTGGACCATTGAGGGGGCGCTTAATTCACCCCTCCACTTT. Encoded protein: CAWTIEGALNSPLHF.

This sequence joins TRBV6-2 or TRBV6-3 and TRBJ2-3, with TRBD2 identical over 11 bases. The germline gives CDR1 MNHEY, CDR2 SVGEGT. After removal of 2 bases from V and 6 bases from J, the junction contained 22 bases not matched to a gene. This CDR3 is built from 21 residues. In nucleotides, the CDR3 is TGTGCCAGCAGTTACCCGGGACAGGAGTTTAGCGGGAGGGCCGAATCGGATACGCAGTATTTT. Encoded protein: CASSYPGQEFSGRAESDTQYF.

The chain links TRBV25-1 to TRBJ2-7; TRBD1 aligns across 11 bases. CDR1 is MGHDK and CDR2 is SYGVNS in the germline V gene. This CDR3 contains 18 residues. V shed 4 bases, J shed 6 bases, and the junction held 17 bases outside the gene matches. The CDR3 here is CASSALGFGTGGVGEQYF. The CDR3, as DNA: TGTGCCAGCAGTGCACTAGGATTCGGGACAGGGGGTGTCGGCGAGCAGTACTTC.

The chain recombines TRBV18 with TRBJ2-3, with D possibly TRBD2 on 6 matching bases. The CDR3 is 13 residues long. V lost 3 bases, J lost 5 bases, and 9 bases lay in between. CDR1 is KGHSH and CDR2 is LQKENI in the germline V gene. The DNA of the CDR3 is TGTGCCAGCTCACCGGGGACTGTAGATACGCAGTATTTT. Protein: CASSPGTVDTQYF.